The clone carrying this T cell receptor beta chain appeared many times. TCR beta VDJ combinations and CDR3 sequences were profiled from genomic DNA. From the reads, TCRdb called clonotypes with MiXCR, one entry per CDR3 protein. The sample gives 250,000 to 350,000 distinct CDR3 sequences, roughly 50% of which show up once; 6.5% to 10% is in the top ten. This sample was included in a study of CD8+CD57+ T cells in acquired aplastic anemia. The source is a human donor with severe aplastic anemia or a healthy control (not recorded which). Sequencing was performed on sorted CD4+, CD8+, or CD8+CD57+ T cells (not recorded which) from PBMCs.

The CDR3 DNA sequence: TGTGCCAGCAGCCAGATCCGCCGGGGCTCAAATGAAAAACTGTTTTTT. Translated, it gives CASSQIRRGSNEKLFF. The chain recombines TRBV6-5 with TRBJ1-4, with D possibly being TRBD1 (5 bases). The length of the CDR3 is 16 residues. Trimming removed 6 bases at V and 5 bases at J, with 19 bases between. CDR1 is MNHEY, CDR2 SVGAGI, per germline.